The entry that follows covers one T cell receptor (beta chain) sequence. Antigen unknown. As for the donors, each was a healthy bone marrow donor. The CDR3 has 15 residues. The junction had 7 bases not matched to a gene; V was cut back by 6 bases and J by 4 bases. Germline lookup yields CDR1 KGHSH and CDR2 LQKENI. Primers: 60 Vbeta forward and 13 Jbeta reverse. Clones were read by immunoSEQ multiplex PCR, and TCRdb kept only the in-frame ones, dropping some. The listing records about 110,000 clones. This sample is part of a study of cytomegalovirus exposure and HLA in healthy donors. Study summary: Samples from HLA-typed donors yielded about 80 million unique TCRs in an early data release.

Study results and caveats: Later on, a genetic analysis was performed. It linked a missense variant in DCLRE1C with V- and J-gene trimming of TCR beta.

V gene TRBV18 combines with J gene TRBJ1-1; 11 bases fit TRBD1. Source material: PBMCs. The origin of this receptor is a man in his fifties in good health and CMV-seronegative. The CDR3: CASSPPGQGGTEAFF. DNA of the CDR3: TGTGCCAGCTCGCCTCCGGGACAGGGGGGCACTGAAGCTTTCTTT.